These T cell receptor beta chains were read from a single sample in a study of siplizumab effects on memory and regulatory T cells. Here immunoSEQ multiplex PCR was the method, and the copy in TCRdb shows in-frame clones only, minus some. The data hold 100,000 to 120,000 clones, with roughly 90% observed a single time. Input material: CD4+ T cells sorted from blood. The receptors shown here come from a human donor in good health. Each CDR3 is given with its conserved first and last residue. Each record gives: clone size, J gene, V gene, D gene, CDR3 DNA, CDR3 protein. A D gene is named only where the DNA matches it firmly. The size field is filled for only some rows; it gives once, few, many or a size class.

clone size: NA; J gene: TRBJ2-5; V gene: TRBV6-5; D gene: NA; CDR3 DNA: TGTGCCAGCACTAGATTGAGAGGAGAGACCCAGTACTTC; CDR3 protein: CASTRLRGETQYF
clone size: NA; J gene: TRBJ2-1; V gene: TRBV2; D gene: NA; CDR3 DNA: TGTGCCAGCAGGAGTGTCAATGAGCAGTTCTTC; CDR3 protein: CASRSVNEQFF
clone size: NA; J gene: TRBJ2-5; V gene: TRBV7-8; D gene: TRBD1; CDR3 DNA: TGTGCCAGCAGCTTAGTGAGAGGGGGCGCTCTGGAGACCCAGTACTTC; CDR3 protein: CASSLVRGGALETQYF
clone size: NA; J gene: TRBJ1-2; V gene: TRBV5-6; D gene: TRBD1; CDR3 DNA: TGTGCCAGCACCCTCCAGGGGGGTCACGGCTACACCTTC; CDR3 protein: CASTLQGGHGYTF
clone size: NA; J gene: TRBJ2-1; V gene: TRBV29-1; D gene: TRBD2; CDR3 DNA: TGCAGAGTGAGGACTAGCGGGCCGAACGAGCAGTTCTTC; CDR3 protein: CRVRTSGPNEQFF
clone size: NA; J gene: TRBJ1-1; V gene: TRBV7-8; D gene: NA; CDR3 DNA: TGTGCCAGCAGCTTTAGGGGGGTTGGAACTGAAGCTTTCTTT; CDR3 protein: CASSFRGVGTEAFF
clone size: NA; J gene: TRBJ2-7; V gene: TRBV30; D gene: TRBD1; CDR3 DNA: TGTGCCTGGGAGGACAGGACTCCTAACGAGCAGTACTTC; CDR3 protein: CAWEDRTPNEQYF
clone size: once; J gene: TRBJ2-5; V gene: TRBV10-3; D gene: NA; CDR3 DNA: TGTGCCATCAGTGAGTCAGAGCTAGCTCGTAAGACCCAGTACTTC; CDR3 protein: CAISESELARKTQYF
clone size: NA; J gene: TRBJ1-2; V gene: TRBV28; D gene: TRBD1; CDR3 DNA: TGTGCCGTCTCGGGGACAGGCGAGGGTTTTAAGGGCTACACCTTC; CDR3 protein: CAVSGTGEGFKGYTF
clone size: NA; J gene: TRBJ1-1; V gene: TRBV2; D gene: NA; CDR3 DNA: TGTGCCAGCAGTGATGAGGGGGAAGAGACTGAAGCTTTCTTT; CDR3 protein: CASSDEGEETEAFF
clone size: NA; J gene: TRBJ1-5; V gene: TRBV6-1; D gene: TRBD1; CDR3 DNA: TGTGCCAGCAGTTCCGGACAGGGAAGACAGCCCCAGCATTTT; CDR3 protein: CASSSGQGRQPQHF
clone size: once; J gene: TRBJ2-1; V gene: TRBV10-3; D gene: NA; CDR3 DNA: TGTGCCATCAGCCAGGGGCCTGAGCAGTTCTTC; CDR3 protein: CAISQGPEQFF
clone size: NA; J gene: TRBJ1-6; V gene: TRBV6-5; D gene: TRBD1; CDR3 DNA: TGTGCCAGCAGTTTCTATTGGGACAGGGCGAATTCACCCCTCCACTTT; CDR3 protein: CASSFYWDRANSPLHF
clone size: few; J gene: TRBJ2-7; V gene: TRBV19; D gene: TRBD2; CDR3 DNA: TGTGCCAGTAGTACAGGGACTAGCCTATACGAGCAGTACTTC; CDR3 protein: CASSTGTSLYEQYF
clone size: once; J gene: TRBJ1-5; V gene: TRBV5-3; D gene: TRBD1; CDR3 DNA: TGTGCCAGAACCTTCGGGACAGGGTTAGGTCAGCCCCAGCATTTT; CDR3 protein: CARTFGTGLGQPQHF
clone size: NA; J gene: TRBJ1-2; V gene: TRBV5-1; D gene: NA; CDR3 DNA: TGCGCCAGCAGCTTGGGCTCAACCGGCGGCTATGGCTACACCTTC; CDR3 protein: CASSLGSTGGYGYTF
clone size: NA; J gene: TRBJ1-1; V gene: TRBV11-1; D gene: TRBD1; CDR3 DNA: TGTGCCAGCAGTCGAGGGGACAGGCAAGCTTTCTTT; CDR3 protein: CASSRGDRQAFF
clone size: NA; J gene: TRBJ1-5; V gene: TRBV5-1; D gene: TRBD1; CDR3 DNA: TGCGCCAGCAGCCAAGGACAGGGAGGCGATCAGCCCCAGCATTTT; CDR3 protein: CASSQGQGGDQPQHF
clone size: NA; J gene: TRBJ2-5; V gene: TRBV5-1; D gene: TRBD1; CDR3 DNA: TGCGCCAGCAGCCGGGGACAGGACCAAGAGACCCAGTACTTC; CDR3 protein: CASSRGQDQETQYF
clone size: NA; J gene: TRBJ2-7; V gene: TRBV5-1; D gene: TRBD1; CDR3 DNA: TGCGCCAGCAGCTCCCGACAGGGAAGCGACGAGCAGTACTTC; CDR3 protein: CASSSRQGSDEQYF
clone size: once; J gene: TRBJ1-4; V gene: TRBV4-1; D gene: NA; CDR3 DNA: TGCGCCAGCAGCCAAGGAATCCAGGAAAAACTGTTTTTT; CDR3 protein: CASSQGIQEKLFF
clone size: NA; J gene: TRBJ1-2; V gene: TRBV5-8; D gene: NA; CDR3 DNA: TGTGCCAGCAGCGTGAACTGGTCGGGAAACGGCTACACCTTC; CDR3 protein: CASSVNWSGNGYTF
clone size: once; J gene: TRBJ2-7; V gene: TRBV5-8; D gene: TRBD2; CDR3 DNA: TGTGCCAGCAGGCGGACTAGCGGTTACGAGCAGTACTTC; CDR3 protein: CASRRTSGYEQYF
clone size: NA; J gene: TRBJ1-2; V gene: TRBV27; D gene: TRBD1; CDR3 DNA: TGTGCCAGCAGTTCGGACAGGGTACACTATGGCTACACCTTC; CDR3 protein: CASSSDRVHYGYTF
clone size: NA; J gene: TRBJ1-5; V gene: TRBV5-8; D gene: NA; CDR3 DNA: TGTGCCAGCAGCTTGGCAGGGCAGCCCCAGCATTTT; CDR3 protein: CASSLAGQPQHF
clone size: NA; J gene: TRBJ2-5; V gene: TRBV5-6; D gene: TRBD2; CDR3 DNA: TGTGCCAGCAGCTTGTTTGCGGGGGGGAAGACCCAGTACTTC; CDR3 protein: CASSLFAGGKTQYF
clone size: NA; J gene: TRBJ1-6; V gene: TRBV7-9; D gene: TRBD1; CDR3 DNA: TGTGCCAGCAGCTCGCGGGACAGTAATTCACCCCTCCACTTT; CDR3 protein: CASSSRDSNSPLHF
clone size: NA; J gene: TRBJ1-1; V gene: TRBV2; D gene: TRBD1; CDR3 DNA: TGTGCCAGCAGTGACATTGGACAGGCGTTGGAAGCTTTCTTT; CDR3 protein: CASSDIGQALEAFF
clone size: once; J gene: TRBJ2-7; V gene: TRBV28; D gene: NA; CDR3 DNA: TGTGCCAGCAGTCCGCCACCGCCGGGCACCTACGAGCAGTACTTC; CDR3 protein: CASSPPPPGTYEQYF
clone size: NA; J gene: TRBJ2-5; V gene: TRBV7-2; D gene: TRBD1; CDR3 DNA: TGTGCCAGCAGCTTGACAGGGGGCCAAGAGACCCAGTACTTC; CDR3 protein: CASSLTGGQETQYF
clone size: NA; J gene: TRBJ2-5; V gene: TRBV5-1; D gene: TRBD2; CDR3 DNA: TGCGCCAGCAGAATTCTAGCGGGAGAGGGAGAGACCCAGTACTTC; CDR3 protein: CASRILAGEGETQYF
clone size: NA; J gene: TRBJ2-2; V gene: TRBV5-1; D gene: TRBD2; CDR3 DNA: TGCGCCAGCAGCCCCGGTAGCGGGAGGAGCGGGGAGCTGTTTTTT; CDR3 protein: CASSPGSGRSGELFF
clone size: NA; J gene: TRBJ2-7; V gene: TRBV5-6; D gene: NA; CDR3 DNA: TGTGCCAGCAGCGTGGACAGCGAGCAGTACTTC; CDR3 protein: CASSVDSEQYF
clone size: NA; J gene: TRBJ2-7; V gene: TRBV12-5; D gene: TRBD1; CDR3 DNA: TGTGCTAGTGGTTTGGTGATCGGCCAGGGGGTTTTTAGGTACGAGCAGTACTTC; CDR3 protein: CASGLVIGQGVFRYEQYF
clone size: few; J gene: TRBJ1-2; V gene: TRBV19; D gene: NA; CDR3 DNA: TGTGCCAGTAGTCCTCCAGGAAACTATGGCTACACCTTC; CDR3 protein: CASSPPGNYGYTF
clone size: NA; J gene: TRBJ1-1; V gene: TRBV5-4; D gene: TRBD1; CDR3 DNA: TGTGCCAGCACCTGGACCGGGACAGTGAACACTGAAGCTTTCTTT; CDR3 protein: CASTWTGTVNTEAFF
clone size: NA; J gene: TRBJ2-4; V gene: TRBV5-6; D gene: TRBD2; CDR3 DNA: TGTGCCAGCAGCCCAACCGGGACTAGCGGGAGCTGGGCCAAAAACATTCAGTACTTC; CDR3 protein: CASSPTGTSGSWAKNIQYF
clone size: NA; J gene: TRBJ1-2; V gene: TRBV19; D gene: NA; CDR3 DNA: TGTGCCAGTACTAACACTGGATACTATGGCTACACCTTC; CDR3 protein: CASTNTGYYGYTF
clone size: NA; J gene: TRBJ2-5; V gene: TRBV6-1; D gene: NA; CDR3 DNA: TGTGCCAGCATGTTTAGCGGCCAAGAGACCCAGTACTTC; CDR3 protein: CASMFSGQETQYF
clone size: NA; J gene: TRBJ2-5; V gene: TRBV9; D gene: TRBD2; CDR3 DNA: TGTGCCAGCAGCGTATTGGGCGGGGGGGCCCAAGAGACCCAGTACTTC; CDR3 protein: CASSVLGGGAQETQYF
clone size: once; J gene: TRBJ1-1; V gene: TRBV7-9; D gene: TRBD1; CDR3 DNA: TGTGCCAGCAGCTTATCGGACAGGAAAGCTTTCTTT; CDR3 protein: CASSLSDRKAFF
clone size: NA; J gene: TRBJ2-7; V gene: TRBV19; D gene: NA; CDR3 DNA: TGTGCCAGTAGTATCCCCGGGAGCTACGAGCAGTACTTC; CDR3 protein: CASSIPGSYEQYF
clone size: NA; J gene: TRBJ2-3; V gene: TRBV6-5; D gene: TRBD1; CDR3 DNA: TGTGCCAGCAGCTCACAGGGGGCGAGCGATACGCAGTATTTT; CDR3 protein: CASSSQGASDTQYF
clone size: once; J gene: TRBJ2-1; V gene: TRBV5-1; D gene: NA; CDR3 DNA: TGCGCCAGCATGAGGGGCATTTTGGGGTTGCAGAAGAACAATGAGCAGTTCTTC; CDR3 protein: CASMRGILGLQKNNEQFF
clone size: NA; J gene: TRBJ2-3; V gene: TRBV5-1; D gene: NA; CDR3 DNA: TGCGCCAGCAGCTTGGGAGGGGCAAACACAGATACGCAGTATTTT; CDR3 protein: CASSLGGANTDTQYF
clone size: NA; J gene: TRBJ2-1; V gene: TRBV7-9; D gene: NA; CDR3 DNA: TGTGCCAGCAGCTTAGCGGGGGGGCGGATCTACAATGAGCAGTTCTTC; CDR3 protein: CASSLAGGRIYNEQFF
clone size: NA; J gene: TRBJ1-5; V gene: TRBV4-1; D gene: NA; CDR3 DNA: TGCGCCAGCAGCCAAGGGAGGGATCAGCCCCAGCATTTT; CDR3 protein: CASSQGRDQPQHF
clone size: NA; J gene: TRBJ1-1; V gene: TRBV6-1; D gene: NA; CDR3 DNA: TGTGCCAGCAGTGGGTTGGGGGGCTGGTTGGGGAACACTGAAGCTTTCTTT; CDR3 protein: CASSGLGGWLGNTEAFF
clone size: NA; J gene: TRBJ2-3; V gene: TRBV5-1; D gene: TRBD1; CDR3 DNA: TGCGCCAGCAGTCAGGGGGCAGTAGATACGCAGTATTTT; CDR3 protein: CASSQGAVDTQYF
clone size: NA; J gene: TRBJ2-7; V gene: TRBV5-4; D gene: NA; CDR3 DNA: TGTGCCAGCAGCTTGGACGGGGCCTACGAGCAGTACTTC; CDR3 protein: CASSLDGAYEQYF
clone size: NA; J gene: TRBJ2-3; V gene: TRBV6-5; D gene: TRBD2; CDR3 DNA: TGTGCCAGCAGTTATCGTCTAGCGGGAGCGCCAGATACGCAGTATTTT; CDR3 protein: CASSYRLAGAPDTQYF
clone size: NA; J gene: TRBJ1-4; V gene: TRBV5-5; D gene: NA; CDR3 DNA: TGTGCCAGCAGCTTGGTTGGCCAGGGTTCAACTAATGAAAAACTGTTTTTT; CDR3 protein: CASSLVGQGSTNEKLFF